This TCR beta chain was profiled in a study of blood T cell repertoires in COVID-19. Study context: COVID-19 samples, acute and convalescent, were from the United States, Italy and Spain. In each case, the material was cDNA or gDNA derived from T cells, B-cell-depleted T cells, or PBMCs.

Original processing notes: It was from reference gene primer amplification that nucleated cell counts were estimated. Here immunoSEQ multiplex PCR was the method, and the copy in TCRdb shows in-frame clones only, minus some. That table is the source of V, J and clone size, and D and trimming were worked out from the DNA. The data show more than 150,000 clones, about 82% seen once. V was shortened by 8 bases and J by 1 base, with 5 bases between the two germline ends. This CDR3 has 11 residues. In germline, CDR1 is ENHRY, CDR2 SYGVKD. The material sequenced was peripheral blood. The sequence came from a woman aged 25 to 39 with acute or convalescent COVID-19. The V and J genes are TRBV10-3 and TRBJ1-1; no definite D call. In nucleotides, the CDR3 is TGTGCCATCCGCGGGAACACTGAAGCTTTCTTT. Amino acid sequence: CAIRGNTEAFF.